This TCR beta chain was profiled in a study of T cells of healthy individuals. Germline V gene data show CDR1 as SGHRS and CDR2 as YFSETQ. With 3 bases clipped from V and 2 bases from J, the junction kept 6 bases outside the gene matches. The CDR3 runs to 15 residues. TCRdb reprocessed the 5' RACE reads via MiXCR and lists one record per CDR3 protein. The sample gives tens of thousands of distinct CDR3 sequences, around 15% of which show up once; about 4.3% is in the top ten. This clonotype was recorded a few times. J is TRBJ2-3 and V is TRBV5-1; 7 bases map to TRBD2. This TCR was recovered from a human donor in good health. This CDR3 reads CASSSRLAVTDTQYF. As DNA, the CDR3 is TGCGCCAGCAGCTCCAGACTAGCCGTCACAGATACGCAGTATTTT.